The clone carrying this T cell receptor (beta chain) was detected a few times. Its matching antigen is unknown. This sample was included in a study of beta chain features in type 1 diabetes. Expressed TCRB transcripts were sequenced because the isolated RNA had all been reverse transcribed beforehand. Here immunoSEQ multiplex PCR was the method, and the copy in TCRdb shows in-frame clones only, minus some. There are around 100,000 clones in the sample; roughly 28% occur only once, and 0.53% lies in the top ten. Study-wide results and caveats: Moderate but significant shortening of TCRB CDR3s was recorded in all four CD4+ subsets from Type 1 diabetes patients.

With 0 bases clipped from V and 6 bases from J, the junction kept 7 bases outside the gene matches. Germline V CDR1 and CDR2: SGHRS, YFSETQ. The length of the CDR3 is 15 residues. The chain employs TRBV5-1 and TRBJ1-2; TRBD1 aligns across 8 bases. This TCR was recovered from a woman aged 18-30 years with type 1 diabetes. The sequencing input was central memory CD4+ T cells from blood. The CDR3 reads CASSLETGVWNGYTF. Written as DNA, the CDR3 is TGCGCCAGCAGCTTGGAGACAGGGGTGTGGAATGGCTACACCTTC.